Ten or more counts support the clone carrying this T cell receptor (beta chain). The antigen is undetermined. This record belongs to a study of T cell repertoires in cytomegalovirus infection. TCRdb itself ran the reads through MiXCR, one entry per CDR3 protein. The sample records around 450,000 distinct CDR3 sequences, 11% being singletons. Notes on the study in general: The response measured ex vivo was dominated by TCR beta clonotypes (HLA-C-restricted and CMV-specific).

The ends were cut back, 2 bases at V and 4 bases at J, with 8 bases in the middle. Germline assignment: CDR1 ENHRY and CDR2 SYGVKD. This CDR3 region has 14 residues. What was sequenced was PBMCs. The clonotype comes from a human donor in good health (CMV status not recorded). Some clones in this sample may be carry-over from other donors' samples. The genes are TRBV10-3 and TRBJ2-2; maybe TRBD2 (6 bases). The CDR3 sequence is CAISEAGGTGELFF. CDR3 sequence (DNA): TGTGCCATCAGTGAGGCCGGGGGCACCGGGGAGCTGTTTTTT.